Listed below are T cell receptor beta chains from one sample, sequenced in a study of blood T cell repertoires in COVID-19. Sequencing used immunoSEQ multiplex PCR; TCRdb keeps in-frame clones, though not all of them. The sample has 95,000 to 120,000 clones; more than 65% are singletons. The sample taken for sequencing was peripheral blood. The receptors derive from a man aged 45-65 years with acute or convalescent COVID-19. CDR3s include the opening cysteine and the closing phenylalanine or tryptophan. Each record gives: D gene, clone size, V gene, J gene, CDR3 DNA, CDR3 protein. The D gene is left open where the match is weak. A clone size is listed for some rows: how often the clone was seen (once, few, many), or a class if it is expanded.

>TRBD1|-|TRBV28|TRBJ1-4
TGTGCCAGCAGCCAGGAAGGGACAGGAGTTGAAAAACTGTTTTTT
CASSQEGTGVEKLFF
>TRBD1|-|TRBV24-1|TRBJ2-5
TGTGCCACCAGTGATTCAACTCCCTCGGACAGGGCACCACGAGAGACCCAGTACTTC
CATSDSTPSDRAPRETQYF
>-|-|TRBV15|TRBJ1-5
TGTGCCACCAGCAGGGAAGAGGGCACGAGAGGCAATCAGCCCCAGCATTTT
CATSREEGTRGNQPQHF
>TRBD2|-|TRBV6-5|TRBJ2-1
TGTGCCAGCAGAGAGCGGGGGACCTACAATGAGCAGTTCTTC
CASRERGTYNEQFF
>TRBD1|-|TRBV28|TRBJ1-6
TGTGCCAGCAGCGGACAGGTAGGCTCACCCCTCCACTTT
CASSGQVGSPLHF
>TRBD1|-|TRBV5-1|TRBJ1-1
TGCGCCAGCAGCAGGACAGGGGACCTGAACACTGAAGCTTTCTTT
CASSRTGDLNTEAFF
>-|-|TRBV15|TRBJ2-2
TGTGCCACCAGCATGCGGCCAGTCCGGAACACCGGGGAGCTGTTTTTT
CATSMRPVRNTGELFF
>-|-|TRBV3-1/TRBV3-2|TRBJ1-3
TGTGCCAGCAGCCAGAGTGCCCGAAACACCATATATTTT
CASSQSARNTIYF
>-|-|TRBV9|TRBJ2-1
TGTGCCAGCAGCGTAGCGGAGTACAATGAGCAGTTCTTC
CASSVAEYNEQFF
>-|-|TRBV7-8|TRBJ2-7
TGTGCCAGCAGCTTAGACACGTCCTTACCCTACGAGCAGTACTTC
CASSLDTSLPYEQYF
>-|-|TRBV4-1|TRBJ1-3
TGCGCCAGCAGCCAGACCCAGACAGGTGGAAACACCATATATTTT
CASSQTQTGGNTIYF
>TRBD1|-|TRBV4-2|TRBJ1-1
TGTGCCAGCAGCCAAGTGGCAGGGGGCGACACTGAAGCTTTCTTT
CASSQVAGGDTEAFF
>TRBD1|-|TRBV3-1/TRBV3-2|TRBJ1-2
TGTGCCAGCAGCCCCGGGACAGGGAAAAATGGCTACACCTTC
CASSPGTGKNGYTF
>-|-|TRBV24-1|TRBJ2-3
TGTGCCACCAGTGATCCTACGACAGATACGCAGTATTTT
CATSDPTTDTQYF
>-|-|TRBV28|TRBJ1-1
TGTGCCAGCAGGTCTCCCGGGACAACGAACACTGAAGCTTTCTTT
CASRSPGTTNTEAFF
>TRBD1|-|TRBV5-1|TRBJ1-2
TGCGCCAGCAGCGGACAGGGGGTTAACTATGGCTACACCTTC
CASSGQGVNYGYTF
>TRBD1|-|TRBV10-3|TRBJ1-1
TGTGCCATCAGTGAGTCTCTGACAGGGAGGAACACTGAAGCTTTCTTT
CAISESLTGRNTEAFF
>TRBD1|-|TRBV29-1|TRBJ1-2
TGCAGCGGACAGGGAGCTGAGGGCTACACCTTC
CSGQGAEGYTF
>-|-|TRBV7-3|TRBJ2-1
TGTGCCAGCAGACGCGGGGTCGGCAATGAGCAGTTCTTC
CASRRGVGNEQFF
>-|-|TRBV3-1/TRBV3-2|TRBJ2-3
TGTGCCAGCAGCCAAGATCGGGTTGTTAGCACAGATACGCAGTATTTT
CASSQDRVVSTDTQYF
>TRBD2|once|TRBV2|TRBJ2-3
TGTGCCAGTTTAACTAGCGGGGTCACAGATACGCAGTATTTT
CASLTSGVTDTQYF
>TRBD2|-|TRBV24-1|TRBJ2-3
TGTGCCACCAGTGATTTCGCCTCGGGGGGGAGCACAGATACGCAGTATTTT
CATSDFASGGSTDTQYF
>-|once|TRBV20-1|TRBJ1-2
TGCAGTGCTAGTAGATCCGCAGGCCCCAGAGATGGCTACACCTTC
CSASRSAGPRDGYTF
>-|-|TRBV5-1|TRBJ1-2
TGCGCCAGCAGCTTGTCAGGGGATGGCTACACCTTC
CASSLSGDGYTF
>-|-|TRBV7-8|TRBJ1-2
TGTGCCAGCAGCTCTCGGACAGAAGCTAACTATGGCTACACCTTC
CASSSRTEANYGYTF
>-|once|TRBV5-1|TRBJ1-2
TGCGCCAGCAGCTTGGGCGGATTGAGCTATGGCTACACCTTC
CASSLGGLSYGYTF
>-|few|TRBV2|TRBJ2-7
TGTGCCAGCAGTGATCCCCGACCGGGTTCCTACGAGCAGTACTTC
CASSDPRPGSYEQYF
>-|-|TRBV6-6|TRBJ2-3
TGTGCCAGCAAGAAGGGGGGGCCGCCAGATACGCAGTATTTT
CASKKGGPPDTQYF
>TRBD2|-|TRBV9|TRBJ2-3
TGTGCCAGCAGCGTGAGCGGGGGGGCCCTAGATACGCAGTATTTT
CASSVSGGALDTQYF
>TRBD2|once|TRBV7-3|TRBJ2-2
TGTGCCAGCAGCCTGGGACTAGCGGGGACCGGGGAGCTGTTTTTT
CASSLGLAGTGELFF
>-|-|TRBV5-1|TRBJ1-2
TGCGCCAGCAGTCCGCAGGGGAAGGACTATGGCTACACCTTC
CASSPQGKDYGYTF
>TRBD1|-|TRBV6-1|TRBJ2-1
TGTGCCAGCAGTGACAGGGGGCGAAAGACCTACAATGAGCAGTTCTTC
CASSDRGRKTYNEQFF
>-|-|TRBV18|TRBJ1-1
TGTGCCAGCTCACAGCGTCAGGGGAAGACTGAAGCTTTCTTT
CASSQRQGKTEAFF
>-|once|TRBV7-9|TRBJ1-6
TGTGCCAGCAGCTTCTCTGTAGATTCACCCCTCCACTTT
CASSFSVDSPLHF
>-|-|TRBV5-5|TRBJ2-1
TGTGCCAGCAGCTTAACTTCGGTAGATGGGCAGTTCTTC
CASSLTSVDGQFF
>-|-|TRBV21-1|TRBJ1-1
TGTGCCAGCTGGGCTGGCCTTCCTGAAGCTTTCTTT
CASWAGLPEAFF
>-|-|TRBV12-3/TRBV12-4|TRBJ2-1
TGTGCCAGCAGTCTCTTTACAGGGCATGAGCAGTTCTTC
CASSLFTGHEQFF
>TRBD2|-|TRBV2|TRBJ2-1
TGTGCCAGCAGTGATTCAGGACTAGCGGGGGTGTACAATGAGCAGTTCTTC
CASSDSGLAGVYNEQFF
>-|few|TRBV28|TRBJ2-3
TGTGCCAGCAGTGGACAGTTTCTCACAGATACGCAGTATTTT
CASSGQFLTDTQYF
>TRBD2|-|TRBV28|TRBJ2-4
TGTGCCAGCAGCTCACGGGGGGGCCCCAAAAACATTCAGTACTTC
CASSSRGGPKNIQYF
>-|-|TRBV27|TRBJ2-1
TGTGCCAGCAATCCTCTCGAGAGCTCCTACAATGAGCAGTTCTTC
CASNPLESSYNEQFF
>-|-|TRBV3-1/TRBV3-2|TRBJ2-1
TGTGCCAGCAGTTCATCCCCGACCAGGAAATCCTACAATGAGCAGTTCTTC
CASSSSPTRKSYNEQFF
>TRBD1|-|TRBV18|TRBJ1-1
TGTGCCAGCTCACTAAACGAGGGGGCGAGTGAAGCTTTCTTT
CASSLNEGASEAFF
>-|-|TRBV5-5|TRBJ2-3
TGTGCCAGCAGCTGGGCGTCGAGGGCCGCAGATACGCAGTATTTT
CASSWASRAADTQYF
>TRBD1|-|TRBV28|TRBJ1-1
TGTGCCAGGTTGATACCGGGACAGCTGAACACTGAAGCTTTCTTT
CARLIPGQLNTEAFF
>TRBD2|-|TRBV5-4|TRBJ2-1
TGTGCCAGCAGCTCGGGACTAGCGGGGGGGCCATACAATGAGCAGTTCTTC
CASSSGLAGGPYNEQFF
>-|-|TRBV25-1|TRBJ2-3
TGTGCCAGCAGTGAACCAGGGATCGATACGCAGTATTTT
CASSEPGIDTQYF
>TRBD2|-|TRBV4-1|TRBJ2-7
TGCGCCAGCAGCCAAGAGATAGGGACTAGCGGGATAATAGGCTCCTACGAGCAGTACTTC
CASSQEIGTSGIIGSYEQYF
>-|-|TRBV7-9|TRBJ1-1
TGTGCCAGCAGCTTGGACAGGAACACTGAAGCTTTCTTT
CASSLDRNTEAFF
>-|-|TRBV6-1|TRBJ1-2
TGTGCCAGCAGTGATATTAGGACTCAGGTGTATGGCTACACCTTC
CASSDIRTQVYGYTF
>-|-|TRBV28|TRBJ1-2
TGTGCCAGCAGTTTTGGAGGGGCGGGTTTATCCTATGGCTACACCTTC
CASSFGGAGLSYGYTF
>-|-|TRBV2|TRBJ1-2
TGTGCCAGCACTAGGTCCAGGGCCTATGGCTACACCTTC
CASTRSRAYGYTF
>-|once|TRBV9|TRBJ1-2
TGTGCCAGCAGCGTAGAGAGCGACTATGGCTACACCTTC
CASSVESDYGYTF
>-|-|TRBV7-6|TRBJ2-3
TGTGCCAGCAGCTTAGCGGGGGCTAGCACAGATACGCAGTATTTT
CASSLAGASTDTQYF